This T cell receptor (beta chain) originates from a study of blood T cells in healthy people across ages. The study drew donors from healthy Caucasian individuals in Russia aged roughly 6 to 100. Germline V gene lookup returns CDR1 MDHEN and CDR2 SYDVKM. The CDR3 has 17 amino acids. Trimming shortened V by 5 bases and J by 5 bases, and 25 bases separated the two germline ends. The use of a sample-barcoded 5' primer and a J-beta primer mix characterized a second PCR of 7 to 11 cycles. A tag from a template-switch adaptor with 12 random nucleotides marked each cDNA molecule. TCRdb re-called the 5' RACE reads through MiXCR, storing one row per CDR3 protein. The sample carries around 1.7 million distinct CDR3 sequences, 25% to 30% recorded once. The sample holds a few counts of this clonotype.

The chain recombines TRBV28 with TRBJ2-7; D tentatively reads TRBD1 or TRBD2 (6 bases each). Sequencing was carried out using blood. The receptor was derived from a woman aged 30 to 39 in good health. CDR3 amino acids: CASSGGGRDKFPHEQYF. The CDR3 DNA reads TGTGCCAGCAGTGGGGGAGGACGGGACAAATTCCCCCACGAGCAGTACTTC.